Included here is one T cell receptor beta chain sequence, with context. The data derive from a study of technical replicates of blood from a handful of donors. After removal of 1 base from V and 1 base from J, the junction contained 10 bases not matched to a gene. The CDR3 is made up of 19 amino acids. CDR1 SGHDN and CDR2 FVKESK come from the germline V gene. Assay: immunoSEQ multiplex PCR; the TCRdb copy retains only in-frame clones and omits some. The sample yields about 74,000 clones, 81% seen once. The sequenced sample was PBMCs. This TCR came from a human donor in good health. Some clones in this sample may be carry-over from other donors' samples. The J gene is TRBJ2-3, the V gene TRBV14; 11 bases are a match to TRBD2. The CDR3 coding sequence is TGTGCCAGCAGCCAAGCGCGTAGCGGGGGGGTTCTACGCACAGATACGCAGTATTTT. It codes for CASSQARSGGVLRTDTQYF.